Presented here are 9 T cell receptor beta chains from one specimen sequenced in a study of blood T cell repertoires in COVID-19. The protocol was immunoSEQ multiplex PCR, while the TCRdb copy is restricted to in-frame clones and leaves out a portion. The sample records some 250,000 clones, around four fifths being singletons. Sequencing was done on a sample of peripheral blood. The source is a man aged 35-49 years with acute or convalescent COVID-19.

This chain joins TRBV19 and TRBJ1-2; D remains unclear. The CDR3 covers 12 residues. CDR1 and CDR2 from the germline V gene are LNHDA and SQIVND (reference sequence). V was shortened by 10 bases and J by 6 bases, with 15 bases between the two germline ends. The CDR3 DNA is TGTGCCACAACAGCGGCCTATGATGGCTACACCTTC. This codes for CATTAAYDGYTF.

The rearrangement links TRBV30 to TRBJ2-7; a possible D gene is TRBD2 (5 bases). The CDR3 runs 13 residues. Germline CDR1 GTSNPN, CDR2 SVGIG (reference sequence). The V gene lost 2 bases and the J gene lost 6 bases, with 14 bases spanning the gap. The DNA for the CDR3 is TGTGCCTGGAGTCGGCAGGACTCGGGCGAGCAGTACTTC. Translating gives CAWSRQDSGEQYF. The whole variable domain, remainder taken from reference TRBV30 and TRBJ2-7, is SQTIHQWPATLVQPVGSPLSLECTVEGTSNPNLYWYRQAAGRGLQLLFYSVGIGQISSEVPQNLSASRPQDRQFILSSKKLLLSDSGFYLCAWSRQDSGEQYFGPGTRLTVT.

J is TRBJ2-6 and V is TRBV11-2; 7 bases line up with TRBD2. The CDR3 extends over 14 amino acids. V lost 5 bases to trimming and J lost 6 bases; unmatched junction nucleotides: 4. Germline CDR1 and CDR2: SGHAT and FQNNGV. The CDR3 coding sequence is TGTGCCAGCAGCCGAGCGGGACTGGCCAACGTCCTGACTTTC. This translates into CASSRAGLANVLTF.

Regarding this clone: The sample contains more than one DNA sequence encoding this CDR3. J is TRBJ2-5 and V is TRBV18; D possibly corresponds to TRBD1 (5 bases). V dropped 6 bases and J dropped 3 bases, with 17 bases sitting between them. Per germline, CDR1 KGHSH and CDR2 LQKENI. The CDR3 is made up of 15 amino acids. For the CDR3, the DNA is TGTGCCAGCTCGCGAGATACAGGTTCAAAAGAGACCCAGTACTTC. It specifies CASSRDTGSKETQYF.

The CDR3 here is CASSLVAPVATDTQYF. CDR3 bases: TGTGCCAGCAGCTTAGTTGCCCCCGTAGCTACAGATACGCAGTATTTT. The J gene is TRBJ2-3, the V gene TRBV11-2; D ambiguous. There are 16 residues in the CDR3. Germline CDR1 is SGHAT and CDR2 is FQNNGV. The germline V and J ends were trimmed by 1 base and 3 bases, with 14 bases remaining between them.

V is TRBV18 and J is TRBJ2-3, with TRBD2 identical over 11 bases. Germline trimming cut 2 bases from V and 6 bases from J; bases unmatched to any gene: 7. Germline V gives CDR1 KGHSH, CDR2 LQKENI. The CDR3 length is 16 residues. For the CDR3, the DNA is TGTGCCAGCTCACCATATATAGCGGGAGGGCCGGATACGCAGTATTTT. Translating gives CASSPYIAGGPDTQYF.

The chain uses TRBV6-5 and TRBJ2-5; 11 bases agree with TRBD2. Germline CDR1 MNHEY, CDR2 SVGAGI. The CDR3 length is 14 residues. Germline trimming cut 10 bases from V and 4 bases from J; bases unmatched to any gene: 8. The chain's CDR3 is CATSTSGRRETQYF. In DNA form, the CDR3 reads TGTGCCACCTCCACTAGCGGGAGACGAGAGACCCAGTACTTC.

The chain joins TRBV2 to TRBJ1-4; possible D gene TRBD1, 5 bases. Germline CDR1 is SNHLY and CDR2 is FYNNEI. The CDR3 loop spans 15 amino acids. V was pared by 2 bases and J by 8 bases, with 15 bases between. The CDR3 spells CASSELLGAREKLFF. CDR3 DNA sequence: TGTGCCAGCAGTGAATTATTAGGGGCGAGGGAAAAACTGTTTTTT.

The J gene is TRBJ1-5, the V gene TRBV12-1. TRBV12-1 is recorded as a pseudogene. CDR3 length equals 17 residues. The CDR3 protein is CASSFAGGRRGHQPQHF. As DNA, the CDR3 is TGTGCCAGCAGCTTTGCGGGGGGGAGGCGGGGGCATCAGCCCCAGCATTTT.